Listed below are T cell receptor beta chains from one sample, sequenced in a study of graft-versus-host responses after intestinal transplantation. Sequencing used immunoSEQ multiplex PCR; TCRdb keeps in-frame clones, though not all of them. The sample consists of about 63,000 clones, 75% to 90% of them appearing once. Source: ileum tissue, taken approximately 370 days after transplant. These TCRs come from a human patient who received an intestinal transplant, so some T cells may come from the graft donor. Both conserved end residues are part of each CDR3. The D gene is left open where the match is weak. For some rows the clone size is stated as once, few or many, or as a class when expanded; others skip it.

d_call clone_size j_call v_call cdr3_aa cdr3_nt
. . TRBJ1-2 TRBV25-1 CASSRGEVFYGYTF TGTGCCAGCAGTAGAGGAGAAGTTTTCTATGGCTACACCTTC
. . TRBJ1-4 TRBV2 CASSEGTVATNEKLFF TGTGCCAGCAGTGAAGGGACGGTTGCAACTAATGAAAAACTGTTTTTT
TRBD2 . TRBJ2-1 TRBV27 CASSLAGTSSYEQFF TGTGCCAGCAGTTTAGCCGGGACTAGTAGCTATGAGCAGTTCTTC
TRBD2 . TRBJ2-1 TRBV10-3 CAISVGLAGYNEQFF TGTGCCATCAGTGTGGGACTAGCGGGTTACAATGAGCAGTTCTTC
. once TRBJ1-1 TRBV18 CASSPTGPLADTEAFF TGTGCCAGCTCACCGACAGGTCCTTTAGCGGACACTGAAGCTTTCTTT
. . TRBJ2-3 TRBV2 CASSEAKRSSTDTQYF TGTGCCAGCAGTGAAGCGAAGCGGTCTAGCACAGATACGCAGTATTTT
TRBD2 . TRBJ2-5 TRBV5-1 CASSLRPGLAAQETQYF TGCGCCAGCAGCTTGCGGCCGGGACTAGCGGCCCAAGAGACCCAGTACTTC
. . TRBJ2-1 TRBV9 CASSVDWSGSYNEQFF TGTGCCAGCAGCGTAGATTGGTCAGGCTCCTACAATGAGCAGTTCTTC
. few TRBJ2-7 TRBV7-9 CASSLANYEQYF TGTGCCAGCAGCTTAGCTAACTACGAGCAGTACTTC
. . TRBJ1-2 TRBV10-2 CASSQRGLNYGYTF TGCGCCAGCAGCCAAAGGGGCCTTAACTATGGCTACACCTTC
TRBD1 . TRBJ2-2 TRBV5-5 CASSRGQLITGELFF TGTGCCAGCAGCAGGGGACAGCTAATCACCGGGGAGCTGTTTTTT
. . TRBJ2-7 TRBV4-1 CASSQELASYEQYF TGCGCCAGCAGCCAAGAATTGGCTAGCTACGAGCAGTACTTC
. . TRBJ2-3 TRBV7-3 CASSFFHGVDTQYF TGTGCCAGCAGCTTTTTCCACGGGGTAGATACGCAGTATTTT
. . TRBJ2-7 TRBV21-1 CASSKRAEAGPTHKAKGYEQYF TGTGCCAGCAGCAAACGTGCAGAGGCGGGGCCGACCCACAAAGCGAAAGGGTACGAGCAGTACTTC
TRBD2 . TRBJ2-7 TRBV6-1 CASRKAGGPGEQYF TGTGCCAGCAGGAAAGCGGGGGGGCCGGGAGAGCAGTACTTC
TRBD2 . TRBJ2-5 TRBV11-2 CASSLAGGIWTQYF TGTGCCAGCAGCTTAGCGGGAGGAATATGGACCCAGTACTTC
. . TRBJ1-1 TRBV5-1 CASSLVDTRNTEAFF TGCGCCAGCAGCTTGGTGGACACCAGGAACACTGAAGCTTTCTTT
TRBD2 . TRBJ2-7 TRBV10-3 CAITKGTSGRAREQYF TGTGCCATCACGAAAGGGACTAGCGGGAGGGCGAGGGAGCAGTACTTC
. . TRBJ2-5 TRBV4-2 CASSHELGLGHQETQYF TGTGCCAGCAGCCATGAACTAGGCCTCGGCCACCAAGAGACCCAGTACTTC
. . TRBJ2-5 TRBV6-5 CASSRTVQETQYF TGTGCCAGCAGTCGGACAGTCCAAGAGACCCAGTACTTC
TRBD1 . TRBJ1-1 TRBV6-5 CASSRDRGPNTEAFF TGTGCCAGCAGCCGCGACAGGGGTCCAAACACTGAAGCTTTCTTT
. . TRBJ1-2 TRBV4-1 CASSQGPDVSRSGYTF TGCGCCAGCAGCCAAGGCCCAGACGTGTCTAGATCGGGCTACACCTTC
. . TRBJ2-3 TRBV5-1 CASRGGGPDTQYF TGCGCCAGCAGGGGTGGGGGGCCAGATACGCAGTATTTT
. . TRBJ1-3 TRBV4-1 CASSQDDTGNTIYF TGCGCCAGCAGCCAAGATGATACTGGAAACACCATATATTTT
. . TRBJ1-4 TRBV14 CASSKQDRLGEKLFF TGTGCCAGCAGCAAACAGGACCGTCTGGGAGAAAAACTGTTTTTT